This T cell receptor (beta chain) is from a study of OX40 agonist ivuxolimab in advanced cancers. Study at large: Having had anti-PD-1, anti-PD-L1 or anti-CTLA-4 therapy before was allowed, and over 35% had some.

With 0 bases clipped from V and 8 bases from J, the junction kept 10 bases outside the gene matches. This CDR3 comprises 16 residues. Germline lookup yields CDR1 SGHTA and CDR2 FQGNSA. Sequencing was performed with immunoSEQ multiplex PCR; in TCRdb, only in-frame clones are kept and a portion is missing. The table has tens of thousands of clones, 88% seen once. The TCR sequence derives from an adult with an advanced solid tumor such as melanoma, head and neck, liver or kidney cancer. The sample in question was CD4+ or CD8+ T cells sorted from blood, obtained in a trial of the OX40 agonist ivuxolimab. The chain couples TRBV7-2 to TRBJ2-4; 7 bases are a match to TRBD2. This CDR3 is CASSLAGGGIGHIQYF. The CDR3 nucleotides are TGTGCCAGCAGCTTAGCTGGGGGAGGGATAGGTCACATTCAGTACTTC.